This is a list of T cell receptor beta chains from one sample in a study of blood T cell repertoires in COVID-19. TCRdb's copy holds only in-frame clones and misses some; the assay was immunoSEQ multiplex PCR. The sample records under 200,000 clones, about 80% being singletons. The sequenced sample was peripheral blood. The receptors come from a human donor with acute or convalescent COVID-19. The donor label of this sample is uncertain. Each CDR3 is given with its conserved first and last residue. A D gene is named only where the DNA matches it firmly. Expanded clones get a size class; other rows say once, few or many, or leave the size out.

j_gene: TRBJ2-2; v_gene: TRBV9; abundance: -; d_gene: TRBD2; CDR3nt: TGTGCCAGCAGCGTAGCTAGCGGGAGTAAATCCGGGGAGCTGTTTTTT; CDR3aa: CASSVASGSKSGELFF
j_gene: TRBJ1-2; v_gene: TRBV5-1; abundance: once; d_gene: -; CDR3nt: TGCGCCAGCAGCTTGGTTCCAGGCCCTTATGGCTACACCTTC; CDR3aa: CASSLVPGPYGYTF
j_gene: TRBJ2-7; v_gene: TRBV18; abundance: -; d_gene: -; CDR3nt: TGTGCCAGCTCACCGCAGGGGCTAGGGTACGAGCAGTACTTC; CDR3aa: CASSPQGLGYEQYF
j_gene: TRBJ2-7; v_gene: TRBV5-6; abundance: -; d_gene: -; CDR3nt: TGTGCCAGCAGCTTCCCCCAGGGCTACGAGCAGTACTTC; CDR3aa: CASSFPQGYEQYF
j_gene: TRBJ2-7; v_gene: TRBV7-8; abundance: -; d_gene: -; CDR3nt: TGTGCCAGCAGCTTAGCACGGGCGAGGGGGGGCCCCTACGAGCAGTACTTC; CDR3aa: CASSLARARGGPYEQYF
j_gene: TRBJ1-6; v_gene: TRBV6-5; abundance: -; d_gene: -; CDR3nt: TGTGCCAGCAGTTACGGGCAGGGTGGCTCACCCCTCCACTTT; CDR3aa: CASSYGQGGSPLHF
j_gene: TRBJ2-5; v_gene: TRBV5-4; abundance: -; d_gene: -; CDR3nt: TGTGCCAGCAGCTTGTATGTGGCGGGATGGGAGACCCAGTACTTC; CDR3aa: CASSLYVAGWETQYF
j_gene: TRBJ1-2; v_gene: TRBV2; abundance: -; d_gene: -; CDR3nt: TGTGCCAGCAGTGTGGGCAGGGCGGATGGCTACACCTTC; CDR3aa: CASSVGRADGYTF
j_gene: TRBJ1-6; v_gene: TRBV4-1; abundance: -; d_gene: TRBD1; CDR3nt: TGCGCCAGCAGCCAACCTCGACAGGGGGCCTATTCACCCCTCCACTTT; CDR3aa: CASSQPRQGAYSPLHF
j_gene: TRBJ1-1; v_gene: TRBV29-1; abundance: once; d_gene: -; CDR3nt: TGCAGCGTTGTACCAGGGAACACTGAAGCTTTCTTT; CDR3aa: CSVVPGNTEAFF
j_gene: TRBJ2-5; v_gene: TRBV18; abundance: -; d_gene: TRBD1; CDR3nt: TGTGCCAGCTCACCGGGACAGGGAGGGGAGACCCAGTACTTC; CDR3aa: CASSPGQGGETQYF
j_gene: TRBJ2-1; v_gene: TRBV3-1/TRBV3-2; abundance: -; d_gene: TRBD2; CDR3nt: TGTGCCAGCAGCCCTAGCGGGAGGGCCTTCGATGAGCAGTTCTTC; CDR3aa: CASSPSGRAFDEQFF
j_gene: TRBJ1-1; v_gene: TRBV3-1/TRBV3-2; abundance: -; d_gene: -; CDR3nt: TGTGCCAGCAGCCAAGATGGCATGAACACTGAAGCTTTCTTT; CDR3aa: CASSQDGMNTEAFF
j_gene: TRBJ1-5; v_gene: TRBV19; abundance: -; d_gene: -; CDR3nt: TGTGCCAGTAGCAGGGATCGTAATCAGCCCCAGCATTTT; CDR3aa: CASSRDRNQPQHF
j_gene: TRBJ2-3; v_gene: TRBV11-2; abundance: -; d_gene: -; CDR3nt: TGTGCCAGCAGCCCCTTTAGCGGCGCCTTCACAGATACGCAGTATTTT; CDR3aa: CASSPFSGAFTDTQYF
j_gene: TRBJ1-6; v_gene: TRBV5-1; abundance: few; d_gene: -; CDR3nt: TGCGCCAGCAGCTTGTCGCAGGGTAAGAGCTCCTATAATTCACCCCTCCACTTT; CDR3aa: CASSLSQGKSSYNSPLHF
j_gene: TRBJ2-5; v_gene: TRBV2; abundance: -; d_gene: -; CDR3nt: TGTGCCAGCAGGGGAAGAGCGGTTCTGAGGGAGACCCAGTACTTC; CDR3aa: CASRGRAVLRETQYF
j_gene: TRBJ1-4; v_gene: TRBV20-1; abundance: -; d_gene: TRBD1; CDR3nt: TGCAGTGCTAGTGACAGGGCCGATGAAAAACTGTTTTTT; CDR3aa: CSASDRADEKLFF
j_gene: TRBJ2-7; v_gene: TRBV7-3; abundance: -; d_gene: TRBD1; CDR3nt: TGTGCCAGCAGCCGAACCGGGACAGGCCACGAGCAGTACTTC; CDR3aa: CASSRTGTGHEQYF
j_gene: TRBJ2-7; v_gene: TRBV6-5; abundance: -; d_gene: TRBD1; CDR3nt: TGTGCCAGCAGTAGACAGGGATCCTACGAGCAGTACTTC; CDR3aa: CASSRQGSYEQYF
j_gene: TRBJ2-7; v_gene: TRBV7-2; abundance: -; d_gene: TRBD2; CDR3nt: TGTGCCAGCAGCTTAGAGACTAGCGGGAGGGCCGCGCAGTACTTC; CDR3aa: CASSLETSGRAAQYF
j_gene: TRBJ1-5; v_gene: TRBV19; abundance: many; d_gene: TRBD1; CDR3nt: TGTGCCAGTAGTATAGTGTACAGGGGGAATCAGCCCCAGCATTTT; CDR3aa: CASSIVYRGNQPQHF
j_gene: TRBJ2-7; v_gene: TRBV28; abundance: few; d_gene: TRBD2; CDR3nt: TGTGCCAGCAGTTTAACTAGCGGGATTGTCCACGAGCAGTACTTC; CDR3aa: CASSLTSGIVHEQYF
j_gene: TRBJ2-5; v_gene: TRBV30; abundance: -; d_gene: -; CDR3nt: TGTGCCTGGAGTGTACGGGGGACCCAGTACTTC; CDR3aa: CAWSVRGTQYF
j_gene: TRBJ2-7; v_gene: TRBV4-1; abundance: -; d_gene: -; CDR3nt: TGCGCCAGCAGCCCACAGATAGGGCGGGTACTCTCCTACGAGCAGTACTTC; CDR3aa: CASSPQIGRVLSYEQYF
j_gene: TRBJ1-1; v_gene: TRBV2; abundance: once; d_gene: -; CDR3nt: TGTGCCAGCAGTGAACGGCGCCCCCTGCAGGGGATAGGCACTGAAGCTTTCTTT; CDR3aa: CASSERRPLQGIGTEAFF
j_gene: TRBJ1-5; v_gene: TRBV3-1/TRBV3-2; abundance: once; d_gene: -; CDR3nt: TGTGCCAGCAGCCAAGGTTCAGGGAGGGGAAATCAGCCCCAGCATTTT; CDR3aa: CASSQGSGRGNQPQHF
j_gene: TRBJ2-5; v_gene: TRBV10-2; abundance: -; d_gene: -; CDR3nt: TGCGCCAGCAGTGAGTCGGCGGGGCCGGGCGAGACCCAGTACTTC; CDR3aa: CASSESAGPGETQYF
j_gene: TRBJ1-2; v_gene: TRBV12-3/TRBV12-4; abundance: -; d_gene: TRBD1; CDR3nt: TGTGCCAGCAGTTCGACAGGGTTGGGCGGCTACACCTTC; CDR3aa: CASSSTGLGGYTF
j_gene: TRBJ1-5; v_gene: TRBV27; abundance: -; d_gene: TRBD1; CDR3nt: TGTGCCAGCAGTCTTGGGACAGGGGGCAATCAGCCCCAGCATTTT; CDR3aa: CASSLGTGGNQPQHF
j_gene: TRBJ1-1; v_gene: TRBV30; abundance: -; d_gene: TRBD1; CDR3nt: TGTGCCTGGAGTCGAGGAGGGACAGGGAAGGAAGAAGCTTTCTTT; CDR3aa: CAWSRGGTGKEEAFF
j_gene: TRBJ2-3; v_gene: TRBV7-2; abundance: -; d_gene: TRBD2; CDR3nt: TGTGCCAGCAGCTTTAGCGGGAGGACGAGCACAGATACGCAGTATTTT; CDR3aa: CASSFSGRTSTDTQYF
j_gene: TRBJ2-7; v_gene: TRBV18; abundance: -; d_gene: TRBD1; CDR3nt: TGTGCCAGCTCACCCGGACAGGGGACCTACGAGCAGTACTTC; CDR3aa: CASSPGQGTYEQYF
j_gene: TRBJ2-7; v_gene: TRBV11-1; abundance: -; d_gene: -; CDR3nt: TGTGCCAGCAGCTTAATGGGCAGGTACGAGCAGTACTTC; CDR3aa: CASSLMGRYEQYF
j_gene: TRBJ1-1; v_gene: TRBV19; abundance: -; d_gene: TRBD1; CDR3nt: TGTGCCAGTAGTTGGGCAGGGGGAGATGAAGCTTTCTTT; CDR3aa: CASSWAGGDEAFF
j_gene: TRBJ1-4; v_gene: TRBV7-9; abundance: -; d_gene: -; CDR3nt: TGTGCCAGCCGTTCTAATGAAAAACTGTTTTTT; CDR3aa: CASRSNEKLFF
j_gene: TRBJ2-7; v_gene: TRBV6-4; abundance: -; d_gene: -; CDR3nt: TGTGCCAGCGTTTCGGGTGGGTACGAGCAGTACTTC; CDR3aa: CASVSGGYEQYF
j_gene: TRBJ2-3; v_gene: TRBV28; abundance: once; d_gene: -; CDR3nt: TGTGCCAGCAGTTACCCCGTTGTGGGAGGATTGGATACGCAGTATTTT; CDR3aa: CASSYPVVGGLDTQYF
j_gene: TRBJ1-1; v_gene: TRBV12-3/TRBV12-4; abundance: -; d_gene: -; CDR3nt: TGTGCCAGCAGTTTGAGGGAGTTCGCTGAAGCTTTCTTT; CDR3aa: CASSLREFAEAFF